The TCR beta chain under discussion was sequenced for a study of shared clonotypes between healthy human individuals. The wider study: Aged between 18 and 49, the donors were a couple of women and three men.

In the case of this clone: Its specificity is unknown.

Libraries were prepared by immunoSEQ multiplex PCR; TCRdb keeps only in-frame clonotypes and omits some of them. Altogether approximately 480,000 clones are present, roughly 85% being singletons, with the ten largest covering about 12%. Findings of the study overall: The study sampled only blood, and tissue repertoires likely differ.

Germline V CDR1 and CDR2: MDHEN, SYDVKM. V lost 6 bases and J lost 0, with 14 bases in between. CDR3 length: 15 amino acids. The study drew its donors from healthy HIV-negative adults without recent acute infections or vaccinations. Only Caucasian adults living in Nashville, Tennessee made up the donor group. The chain links TRBV28 to TRBJ1-1; D is unclear. The sequenced sample consisted of PBMCs. This TCR was recovered from a middle-aged woman in good health. Some clones in this sample may be carry-over from other donors' samples. DNA of the CDR3: TGTGCCAGCAGAATTGCCTCACGTTTGAACACTGAAGCTTTCTTT. It translates to CASRIASRLNTEAFF.